The 20 T cell receptor beta chains below come from one sample, sequenced in a study of blood T cell repertoires in COVID-19. TCRdb's table, derived via immunoSEQ multiplex PCR, lists solely in-frame clones and lacks some. The sample consists of over 200,000 clones, more than 75% of them appearing once. The specimen sequenced was peripheral blood. The receptor source for this set is a man in his sixties who had recovered from COVID-19.

This clone showed up just a few times. The rearrangement links TRBV6-6 to TRBJ2-5, with a tentative D call TRBD1 (5 bases). Germline V CDR1 and CDR2: MNHNY, SVGAGI (reference sequence). V was trimmed by 7 bases and J by 2 bases, leaving 8 bases between them. The CDR3 sequence is 12 residues long. DNA for the CDR3: TGTGCCAGCAATAGACAGCAAGAGACCCAGTACTTC. It translates to CASNRQQETQYF.

This chain connects TRBV11-3 to TRBJ2-1; TRBD1 agrees at 9 bases. The CDR3 has 16 residues. Trimming cost V 3 bases and J 10 bases; bases outside gene matches: 13. Germline lookup yields CDR1 SGHNT and CDR2 YENEEA. The CDR3 DNA reads as TGTGCCAGCAGCTTTTCCGGGACAGGGAGGGTCCCGGAGCAGTTCTTC. It codes for CASSFSGTGRVPEQFF. The variable domain in full, completed from reference TRBV11-3 and TRBJ2-1, reads EAGVVQSPRYKIIEKKQPVAFWCNPISGHNTLYWYLQNLGQGPELLIRYENEEAVDDSQLPKDRFSAERLKGVDSTLKIQPAELGDSAVYLCASSFSGTGRVPEQFFGPGTRLTVL.

J is TRBJ1-2 and V is TRBV3-1 (or the pseudogene TRBV3-2); D unclear. Trimming left V 1 base short and J 3 bases short, with 6 bases between. This CDR3 has 13 amino acids. Germline V gene sequence: CDR1 LGHDT, CDR2 YNNKEL (reference sequence). The CDR3 region is CASSQGTDYGYTF. The CDR3 coding sequence is TGTGCCAGCAGCCAAGGAACAGACTATGGCTACACCTTC.

This clone occurred a few times. V usage is TRBV7-9 and J usage is TRBJ1-1, with D hard to call. V was cut by 2 bases and J by 11 bases, with 15 bases left in between. Germline lookup yields CDR1 SEHNR and CDR2 FQNEAQ (reference sequence). The CDR3 consists of 13 residues. CDR3 in amino acids: CASSLSGGSVAFF. In DNA form, the CDR3 reads TGTGCCAGCAGCTTATCTGGAGGGAGCGTCGCTTTCTTT.

V and J are TRBV6-5 and TRBJ2-5; D may be TRBD1 (5 bases). V was trimmed by 7 bases and J by 7 bases, leaving 10 bases between them. The CDR3 runs 11 residues. The V gene's germline CDR1 is MNHEY and CDR2 SVGAGI. As DNA, the CDR3 is TGTGCCAGCACCCCTCAGGGGACCCAGTACTTC. Protein: CASTPQGTQYF.

Worth noting for this clone: Other DNA sequences in this specimen translate into the identical CDR3. The chain employs TRBV12-3 or TRBV12-4 and TRBJ2-7; D gene unclear. CDR3 size: 12 residues. V was clipped by 3 bases and J by 2 bases, with 5 bases between them. The CDR3, as DNA: TGTGCCAGCAGTTTTCTAACCTACGAGCAGTACTTC. Amino acid sequence: CASSFLTYEQYF.

This sequence joins TRBV28 and TRBJ2-7; TRBD1 aligns across 9 bases. V trimming: 6 bases; J trimming: 6 bases; junction bases outside the gene matches: 6. The CDR3 sequence is 13 residues long. Per the germline V gene, CDR1 is MDHEN and CDR2 is SYDVKM. Written as DNA, the CDR3 is TGTGCCAGCAGCCCGGGACAGGGAGGCGAGCAGTACTTC. It codes for CASSPGQGGEQYF.

CDR3 sequence (DNA): TGTGCCAGTAGTTTGGGACTAGCGGGGGGTCAAGAGACCCAGTACTTC. It codes for CASSLGLAGGQETQYF. V gene TRBV19 combines with J gene TRBJ2-5, with 15 positions matching TRBD2. Germline CDR1 and CDR2: LNHDA and SQIVND (reference sequence). The junction had 3 bases not matched to a gene; V was cut back by 5 bases and J by 2 bases. This CDR3 region has 16 residues.

J is TRBJ2-6 and V is TRBV5-4; TRBD1 matches at 8 bases. This CDR3 region has 16 residues. CDR1 and CDR2 from the germline V gene are SGHNT and YYREEE (reference sequence). The trim removed 1 base at V and 3 bases at J, leaving 3 bases unmatched. CDR3 sequence: CASSLKDRVGANVLTF. In DNA, the CDR3 is TGTGCCAGCAGCTTGAAGGACAGGGTTGGGGCCAACGTCCTGACTTTC.

This clone was seen a handful of times. The genes are TRBV29-1 and TRBJ2-3; 10 nucleotides align to TRBD2. This CDR3 is 15 amino acids long. Unmatched junction bases numbered 5, after V lost 5 bases and J lost 0 bases. CDR1 SQVTM and CDR2 ANQGSEA come from the germline V gene. The chain's CDR3 is CSVWTSGFSTDTQYF. The CDR3 region has the DNA TGCAGCGTTTGGACTAGCGGCTTTAGCACAGATACGCAGTATTTT.

The V and J genes are TRBV7-2 and TRBJ1-2; D uncertain. The V gene's germline CDR1 is SGHTA and CDR2 FQGNSA. The germline V and J ends were trimmed by 3 bases and 5 bases, with 10 bases remaining between them. The length of the CDR3 is 13 residues. Here the CDR3 DNA reads TGTGCCAGCAGCTTCGCCACAGAGTATGGCTACACCTTC. It yields the protein CASSFATEYGYTF.

The rearrangement links TRBV5-1 to TRBJ2-1; 10 bases map to TRBD2. This CDR3 comprises 15 residues. J was trimmed by 5 bases and V by 1 base; bases with no gene match: 3. Germline CDR1 SGHRS, CDR2 YFSETQ. The CDR3 here is CASSLTLAGDNEQFF. The CDR3 DNA follows: TGCGCCAGCAGCTTGACCCTAGCGGGAGACAATGAGCAGTTCTTC. Full variable domain (missing parts from reference TRBV5-1 and TRBJ2-1): KAGVTQTPRYLIKTRGQQVTLSCSPISGHRSVSWYQQTPGQGLQFLFEYFSETQRNKGNFPGRFSGRQFSNSRSEMNVSTLELGDSALYLCASSLTLAGDNEQFFGPGTRLTVL.

The chain uses TRBV5-1 and TRBJ2-2; no definite D call. The CDR3 has 12 residues. Germline V gene data show CDR1 as SGHRS and CDR2 as YFSETQ. The germline V and J ends were trimmed by 0 bases and 7 bases, with 4 bases remaining between them. The CDR3 sequence is CASSLGHGELFF. The CDR3 DNA follows: TGCGCCAGCAGCTTGGGTCACGGGGAGCTGTTTTTT.

This clone has only one observation. The chain combines TRBV9 with TRBJ1-2; D call uncertain. This CDR3 has 15 amino acids. The germline gives CDR1 SGDLS, CDR2 YYNGEE. The V end lost 2 bases, the J end lost 3 bases, and 14 bases lay between the germline ends. The CDR3 is CASSVSSSRDYGYTF. The DNA for the CDR3 is TGTGCCAGCAGCGTTAGCAGCTCCCGGGACTATGGCTACACCTTC.

This clone was counted only a few times. The chain is built from TRBV19 and TRBJ1-4; no definite D call. Germline loops: CDR1 LNHDA, CDR2 SQIVND (reference sequence). CDR3 length: 15 residues. Trimming shortened V by 3 bases and J by 8 bases, and 16 bases separated the two germline ends. CDR3 in amino acids: CASSISQVHQEKLFF. CDR3 DNA sequence: TGTGCCAGTAGTATCAGTCAGGTCCATCAAGAAAAACTGTTTTTT.

The chain recombines TRBV2 with TRBJ2-2, with 10 nucleotides matching TRBD2. The ends lost 4 bases at V and 5 bases at J; junction bases unmatched: 7. The CDR3 loop spans 16 amino acids. Germline V CDR1 and CDR2: SNHLY, FYNNEI. CDR3 loop: CASSVELAGLTGELFF. The DNA of the CDR3 is TGTGCCAGCAGTGTTGAACTAGCGGGATTGACCGGGGAGCTGTTTTTT.

J is TRBJ2-7 and V is TRBV7-8; D is possibly TRBD1 (5 bases). V lost 9 bases to trimming and J lost 0 bases, with 9 bases between them. CDR3 size: 12 residues. The germline V gene encodes CDR1 SGHVS and CDR2 FQNEAQ. DNA of the CDR3: TGTGCCAGTAGACAGTTCTCCTACGAGCAGTACTTC. It translates to CASRQFSYEQYF.

The chain links TRBV7-9 to TRBJ1-4; maybe TRBD1 (6 bases). Trimming took 3 bases from V and 7 from J, leaving 9 bases between them. Germline CDR1 SEHNR, CDR2 FQNEAQ (reference sequence). The CDR3 has 13 amino acids. CDR3 loop: CASSLGTREKLFF. The CDR3 DNA follows: TGTGCCAGCAGCTTGGGGACACGTGAAAAACTGTTTTTT.

In DNA, the CDR3 is TGTGCCAGCAGCTTATTGGCGGGAGCTGGTAGGAATGAGCAGTTCTTC. This gives the protein CASSLLAGAGRNEQFF. This chain links TRBV7-3 with TRBJ2-1; 7 nucleotides align to TRBD2. The germline V gene has CDR1 SGHTA and CDR2 FQGTGA. J gave up 7 bases and V 2 bases, and 11 bases lay outside the gene matches. This CDR3 region has 16 residues.

J is TRBJ1-2 and V is TRBV13; 9 positions agree with TRBD1. Germline V CDR1 and CDR2: PRHDT, FYEKMQ (reference sequence). The CDR3 length is 18 residues. V shed 5 bases, J shed 4 bases, and the junction held 17 bases outside the gene matches. In DNA, the CDR3 is TGTGCCAGCAGCCACCGGTGGGGACAGGGTCGTTTCCTCTATGGCTACACCTTC. Translating gives CASSHRWGQGRFLYGYTF.